The 16 T cell receptor beta chains listed next were all sequenced from one sample in a study of cytomegalovirus exposure and HLA in healthy donors. Researchers ran the PCR with 60 Vbeta and 13 Jbeta primers. Repertoires were generated with immunoSEQ multiplex PCR, while TCRdb's copy carries only in-frame clones and drops some. The repertoire holds 100,000 to 120,000 clones, with 70% to 80% as singletons. The sample comprised PBMCs. All receptors come from a man between 35 and 55 years old in good health and CMV-seronegative.

A remark on this clone: A junction end diverges from the germline sequence, so it may reflect a read error. The rearrangement uses TRBV7-7 and TRBJ2-5; 8 positions match TRBD2. This CDR3 region has 14 residues. From germline, CDR1 is SSHAT and CDR2 FNYEAQ (reference sequence). The CDR3, as DNA: TGTGCTAGCAGCCCGGCGGGGGGCCGTGGGACCCAGTACTTC. Amino acids: CASSPAGGRGTQYF.

The chain links TRBV4-1 to TRBJ1-5; TRBD1 aligns across 7 bases. The CDR3 totals 17 residues. CDR1 is MGHRA, CDR2 YSYEKL, per germline. With 0 bases clipped from V and 3 bases from J, the junction kept 8 bases outside the gene matches. In DNA form, the CDR3 reads TGCGCCAGCAGCCAAGAAGTCTGGGGACAGTTCAATCAGCCCCAGCATTTT. Protein sequence: CASSQEVWGQFNQPQHF.

DNA of the CDR3: TGTGCCAGCAGCCCTCCCCAGACACCTTACAATGAGCAGTTCTTC. It specifies CASSPPQTPYNEQFF. The chain employs TRBV28 and TRBJ2-1; D uncertain. Trimming pared 6 bases from V and 4 bases from J, leaving 16 bases between. CDR3 length: 15 residues. Germline V gene sequence: CDR1 MDHEN, CDR2 SYDVKM.

The chain is built from TRBV5-1 and TRBJ1-3, with D perhaps matching TRBD1 (5 bases). Germline CDR1 SGHRS, CDR2 YFSETQ. V gave up 1 base and J gave up 4 bases, with 12 bases separating them. CDR3 length: 15 residues. CDR3 in amino acids: CASSLLGVSGNTIYF. The CDR3 coding sequence is TGCGCCAGCAGCTTGTTAGGGGTCAGCGGAAACACCATATATTTT.

This clone has just a few counts. One junction end does not reproduce the germline sequence, and a read error may be involved. V and J are TRBV13 and TRBJ1-5, with D possibly TRBD1 on 6 matching bases. In germline, CDR1 is PRHDT, CDR2 FYEKMQ (reference sequence). This CDR3 spans 14 amino acids. CDR3 sequence (DNA): TGTGCCAGCAGCCTAGGACAGTACAATCAGCCCCAGCATTTT. It is translated as CASSLGQYNQPQHF.

This chain connects TRBV6-4 to TRBJ1-1; tentative D call: TRBD1 (5 bases). Between the trimmed V and J ends, which lost 2 bases and 4 bases, there was a span of 14 bases. This CDR3 is 15 amino acids long. Per the germline V gene, CDR1 is MRHNA and CDR2 is SNTAGT. Here the CDR3 reads CASSDTRAGGTEAFF. DNA of the CDR3: TGTGCCAGCAGTGACACCCGAGCGGGGGGCACTGAAGCTTTCTTT.

This clone was counted between two and nine times. The CDR3 DNA is TGCAGCGTTAATGGGGGAGGGGGCTACGAGCAGTACTTC. This encodes CSVNGGGGYEQYF. The rearrangement links TRBV29-1 to TRBJ2-7, with a weak D call TRBD2 (7 bases). There are 13 residues in the CDR3. Trimming took 5 bases from V and 3 from J, leaving 14 bases between them. Germline values: CDR1 SQVTM, CDR2 ANQGSEA.

Notes on this clone: The junction does not match germline at one end; this may be a read error. The chain combines TRBV5-6 with TRBJ2-2, with a tentative D call TRBD2 (6 bases). Germline CDR1 reads SGHDT; CDR2 reads YYEEEE. The CDR3 has 15 amino acids. CDR3 region: CAGSFSGSRTGELFF. The CDR3 DNA follows: TGTGCCGGCAGTTTTAGCGGTAGCCGGACCGGGGAGCTGTTTTTT. Filled out from reference TRBV5-6 and TRBJ2-2, the complete variable domain reads DAGVTQSPTHLIKTRGQQVTLRCSPKSGHDTVSWYQQALGQGPQFIFQYYEEEERQRGNFPDRFSGHQFPNYSSELNVNALLLGDSALYLCAGSFSGSRTGELFFGEGSRLTVL.

The V gene is TRBV4-1, the J gene TRBJ2-7, with D possibly matching TRBD2 (6 bases). Per germline, CDR1 MGHRA and CDR2 YSYEKL. V dropped 1 base and J dropped 4 bases, with 17 bases sitting between them. There are 16 residues in the CDR3. The CDR3 DNA follows: TGCGCCAGCAGCCAAGGTCGATCCGGGACTGTGTACGAGCAGTACTTC. It codes for CASSQGRSGTVYEQYF.

CDR3 sequence (DNA): TGCGCCAGCAGCCAAGGGGGCCAAGGTTCTCGCTCTGGAAACACCATATATTTT. Translated, it gives CASSQGGQGSRSGNTIYF. The chain recombines TRBV4-1 with TRBJ1-3; a possible D gene is TRBD1 (5 bases). The CDR3 has 18 residues. Trimming pared 1 base from V and 0 bases from J, leaving 16 bases between. Germline lookup yields CDR1 MGHRA and CDR2 YSYEKL.

V gene TRBV5-1 combines with J gene TRBJ2-7; D might be TRBD2 (6 bases). Germline V gene data show CDR1 as SGHRS and CDR2 as YFSETQ. The V end lost 4 bases, the J end lost 3 bases, and 17 bases lay between the germline ends. The CDR3 spans 15 residues. The CDR3 region is CASSVGLPGDYEQYF. CDR3 DNA sequence: TGCGCCAGCAGCGTGGGACTCCCCGGAGACTACGAGCAGTACTTC.

The chain uses TRBV11-3 and TRBJ1-2, with no clear D. Germline V gene data show CDR1 as SGHNT and CDR2 as YENEEA. This CDR3 has 14 residues. Between the trimmed V and J ends, which lost 1 base and 8 bases, there was a span of 14 bases. The CDR3 here is CASSLGRVREGYTF. The CDR3 DNA reads TGTGCCAGCAGCTTAGGAAGGGTCCGGGAAGGCTACACCTTC.

Here the CDR3 reads CASSSPLHRGGNEQFF. CDR3 nucleotide sequence: TGTGCCAGCAGCTCCCCACTCCACAGGGGTGGCAATGAGCAGTTCTTC. The V gene is TRBV7-6, the J gene TRBJ2-1; 7 bases are shared with TRBD1. The ends lost 4 bases at V and 6 bases at J; junction bases unmatched: 12. Germline CDR1 reads SGHVS; CDR2 reads FNYEAQ. The CDR3 is 16 amino acids.

This clone was detected once. The rearrangement joins TRBV7-9 to TRBJ2-7; 7 bases match TRBD2. Per the germline V gene, CDR1 is SEHNR and CDR2 is FQNEAQ (reference sequence). There are 15 residues in the CDR3. The junction had 7 bases not matched to a gene; V was cut back by 4 bases and J by 1 base. The CDR3: CASSSRDYPSYEQYF. CDR3 in DNA: TGTGCCAGCAGCTCCCGGGACTACCCATCCTACGAGCAGTACTTC.

This chain uses TRBV7-9 with TRBJ2-7; 14 bases map to TRBD2. Germline assignment: CDR1 SEHNR and CDR2 FQNEAQ (reference sequence). The CDR3 is 18 residues long. V trimming: 1 base; J trimming: 0 bases; junction bases outside the gene matches: 5. CDR3 sequence reads: CASSLVGLAGVISYEQYF. The CDR3 coding sequence is TGTGCCAGCAGCTTAGTGGGACTAGCGGGAGTAATCTCCTACGAGCAGTACTTC.

The V call is TRBV28, the J call TRBJ2-6; D might be TRBD1 (5 bases). V was shortened by 4 bases and J by 4 bases, with 14 bases between the two germline ends. The germline V gene has CDR1 MDHEN and CDR2 SYDVKM. The CDR3 is 16 amino acids. For the CDR3, the DNA is TGTGCCAGCAGTTCCCCAGGGTTCGCAGGGGCCAACGTCCTGACTTTC. This encodes CASSSPGFAGANVLTF.